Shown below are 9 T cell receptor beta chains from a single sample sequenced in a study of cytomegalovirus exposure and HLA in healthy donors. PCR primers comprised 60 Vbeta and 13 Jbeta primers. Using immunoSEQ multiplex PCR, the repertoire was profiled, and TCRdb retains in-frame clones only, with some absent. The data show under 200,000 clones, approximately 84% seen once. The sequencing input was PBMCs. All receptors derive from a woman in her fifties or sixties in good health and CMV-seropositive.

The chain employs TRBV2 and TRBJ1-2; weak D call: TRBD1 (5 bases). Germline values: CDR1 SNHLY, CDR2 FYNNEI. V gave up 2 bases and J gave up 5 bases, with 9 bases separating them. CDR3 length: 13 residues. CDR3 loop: CASSERQSYGYTF. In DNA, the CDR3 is TGTGCCAGCAGTGAAAGACAGTCGTATGGCTACACCTTC.

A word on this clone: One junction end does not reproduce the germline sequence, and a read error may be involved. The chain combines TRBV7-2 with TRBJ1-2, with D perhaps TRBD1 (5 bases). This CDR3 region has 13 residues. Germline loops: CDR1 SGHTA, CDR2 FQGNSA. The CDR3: CASSLEGIYGYAF. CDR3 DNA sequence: TGTGCCAGCAGCTTAGAGGGGATCTATGGCTACGCCTTC.

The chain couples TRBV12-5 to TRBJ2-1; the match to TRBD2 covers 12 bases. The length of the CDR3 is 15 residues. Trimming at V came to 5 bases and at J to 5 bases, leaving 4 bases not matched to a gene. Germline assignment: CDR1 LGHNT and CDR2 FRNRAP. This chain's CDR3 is CASGGRLAGDNEQFF. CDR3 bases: TGTGCTAGTGGTGGAAGACTAGCGGGAGACAATGAGCAGTTCTTC.

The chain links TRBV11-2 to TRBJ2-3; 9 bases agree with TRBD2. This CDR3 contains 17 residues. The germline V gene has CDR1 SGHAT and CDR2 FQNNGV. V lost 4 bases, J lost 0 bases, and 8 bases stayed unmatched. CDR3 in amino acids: CASSSGLAHASTDTQYF. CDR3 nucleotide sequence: TGTGCCAGCAGCTCGGGACTAGCCCACGCGAGCACAGATACGCAGTATTTT.

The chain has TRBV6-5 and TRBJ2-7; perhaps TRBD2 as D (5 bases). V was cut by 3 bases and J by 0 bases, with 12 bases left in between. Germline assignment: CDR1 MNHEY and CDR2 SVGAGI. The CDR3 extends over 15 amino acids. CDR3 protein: CASSYQRMSSYEQYF. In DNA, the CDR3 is TGTGCCAGCAGTTATCAGCGGATGAGCTCCTACGAGCAGTACTTC.

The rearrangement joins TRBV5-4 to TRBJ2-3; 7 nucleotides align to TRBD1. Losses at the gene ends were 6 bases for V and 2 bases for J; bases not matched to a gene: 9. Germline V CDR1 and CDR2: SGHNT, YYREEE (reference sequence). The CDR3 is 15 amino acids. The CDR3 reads CASTRGGQATDTQYF. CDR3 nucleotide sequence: TGTGCCAGCACCCGAGGCGGACAGGCCACAGATACGCAGTATTTT.

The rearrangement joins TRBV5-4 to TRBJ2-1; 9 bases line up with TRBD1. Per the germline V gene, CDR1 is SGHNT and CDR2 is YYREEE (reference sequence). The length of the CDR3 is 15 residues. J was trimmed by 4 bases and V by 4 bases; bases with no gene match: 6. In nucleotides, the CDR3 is TGTGCCAGCAGCCAGCCGGGACAGGGATACAATGAGCAGTTCTTC. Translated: CASSQPGQGYNEQFF.

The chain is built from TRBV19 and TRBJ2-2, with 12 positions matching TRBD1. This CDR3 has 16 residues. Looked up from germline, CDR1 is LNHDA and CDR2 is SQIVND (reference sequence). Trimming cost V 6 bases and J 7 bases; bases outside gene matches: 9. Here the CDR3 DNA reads TGTGCCAGTAGACCCCGGGACAGGGGGCAAGACGGGGAGCTGTTTTTT. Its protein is CASRPRDRGQDGELFF.

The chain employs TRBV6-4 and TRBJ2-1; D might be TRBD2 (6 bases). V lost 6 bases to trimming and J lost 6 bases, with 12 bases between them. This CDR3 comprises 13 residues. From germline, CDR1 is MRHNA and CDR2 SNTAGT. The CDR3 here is CASSLGTGNEQFF. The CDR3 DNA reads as TGTGCCAGCAGCCTTGGGACTGGCAATGAGCAGTTCTTC.